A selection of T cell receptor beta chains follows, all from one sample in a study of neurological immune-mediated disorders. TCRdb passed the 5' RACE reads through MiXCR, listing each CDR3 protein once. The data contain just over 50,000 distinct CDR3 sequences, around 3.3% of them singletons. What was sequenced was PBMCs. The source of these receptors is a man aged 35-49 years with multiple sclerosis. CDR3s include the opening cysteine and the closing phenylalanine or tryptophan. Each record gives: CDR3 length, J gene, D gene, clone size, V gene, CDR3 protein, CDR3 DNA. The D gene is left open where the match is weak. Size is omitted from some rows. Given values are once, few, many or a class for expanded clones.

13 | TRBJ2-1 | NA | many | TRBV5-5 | CASTSWGSLEQFF | TGTGCCAGCACCTCTTGGGGTAGTCTCGAGCAGTTCTTC
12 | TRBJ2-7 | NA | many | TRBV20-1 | CSATRGYYEQYF | TGCAGTGCTACGCGGGGTTATTACGAGCAGTACTTC
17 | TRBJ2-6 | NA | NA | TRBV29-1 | CSVIIGGYSSGANVLTF | TGCAGCGTCATAATAGGGGGGTATTCCTCTGGGGCCAACGTCCTGACTTTC
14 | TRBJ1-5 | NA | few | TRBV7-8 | CASSLGPEGQPQHF | TGTGCCAGCAGCTTAGGACCTGAAGGACAGCCCCAGCATTTT
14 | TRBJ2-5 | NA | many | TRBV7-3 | CASSLRASQETQYF | TGTGCCAGCAGCTTAAGGGCTTCTCAAGAGACCCAGTACTTC
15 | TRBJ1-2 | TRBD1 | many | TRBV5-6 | CASSTGTGIDYGYTF | TGTGCCAGCAGCACCGGGACAGGGATCGACTATGGCTACACCTTC
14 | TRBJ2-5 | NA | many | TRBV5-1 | CASSLGGSQETQYF | TGCGCCAGCAGCTTGGGAGGCAGCCAAGAGACCCAGTACTTC
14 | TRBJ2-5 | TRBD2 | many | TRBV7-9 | CASRRAGGQETQYF | TGTGCCAGCCGACGTGCGGGGGGCCAAGAGACCCAGTACTTC
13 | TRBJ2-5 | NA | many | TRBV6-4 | CANSRKGQETQYF | TGTGCCAACTCCAGGAAGGGGCAAGAGACCCAGTACTTC
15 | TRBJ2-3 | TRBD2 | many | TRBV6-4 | CASSETSGGTDTQYF | TGTGCCAGCAGTGAAACTAGCGGGGGCACAGATACGCAGTATTTT
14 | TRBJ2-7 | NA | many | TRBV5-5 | CASSAGDFEDEQYF | TGTGCCAGCAGCGCAGGGGATTTTGAGGACGAGCAGTACTTC
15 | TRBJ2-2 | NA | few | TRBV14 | CASSQTYRSPGELFF | TGTGCCAGCAGCCAGACGTACAGGTCCCCCGGGGAGCTGTTTTTT
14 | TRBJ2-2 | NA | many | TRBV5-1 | CASSLWGNTGELFF | TGCGCCAGCAGCTTGTGGGGGAACACCGGGGAGCTGTTTTTT
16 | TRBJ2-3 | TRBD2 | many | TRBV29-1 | CSVEDRAGGLSDTQYF | TGCAGCGTTGAAGATCGAGCGGGGGGGCTGTCAGATACGCAGTATTTT
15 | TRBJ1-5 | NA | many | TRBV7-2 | CASSLSWGEGQPQHF | TGTGCCAGCAGCCTATCGTGGGGAGAGGGACAGCCCCAGCATTTT
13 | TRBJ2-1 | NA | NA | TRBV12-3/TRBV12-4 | CASSRGAYNEQFF | TGTGCCAGCAGCAGAGGAGCTTACAATGAGCAGTTCTTC
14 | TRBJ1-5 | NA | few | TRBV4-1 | CASSQDQRNQPQNF | TGCGCCAGCAGCCAAGATCAAAGGAATCAGCCCCAGAATTTT
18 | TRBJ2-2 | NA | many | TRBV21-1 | CASSTAAGQGRNTGELFF | TGTGCCAGCAGCACCGCGGCGGGACAGGGGAGAAACACCGGGGAGCTGTTTTTT
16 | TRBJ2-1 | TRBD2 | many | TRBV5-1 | CASSLGLAGGPNEQFF | TGCGCCAGCAGCTTAGGACTAGCGGGGGGGCCCAATGAGCAGTTCTTC
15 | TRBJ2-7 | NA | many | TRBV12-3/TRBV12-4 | CASSSPGAPLEEQYF | TGTGCCAGCAGTTCTCCGGGAGCCCCCCTGGAGGAGCAGTACTTC
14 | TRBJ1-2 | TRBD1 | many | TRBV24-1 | CATSARGTGSGYTF | TGTGCCACCAGTGCCCGGGGGACAGGGTCGGGCTACACCTTC
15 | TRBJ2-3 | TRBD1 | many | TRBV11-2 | CASSHGQGHTDTQYF | TGTGCCAGCAGCCATGGACAGGGTCACACAGATACGCAGTATTTT
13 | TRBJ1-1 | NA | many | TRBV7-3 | CASSLQENTEAFF | TGTGCCAGCAGCCTACAGGAGAACACTGAAGCTTTCTTT
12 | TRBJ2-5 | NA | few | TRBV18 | CASSTPQETQYF | TGTGCCAGCTCAACACCCCAAGAGACCCAGTACTTC
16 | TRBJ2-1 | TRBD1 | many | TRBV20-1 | CSVNALPGQENNEQFF | TGCAGTGTTAACGCACTACCGGGACAGGAGAACAATGAGCAGTTCTTC
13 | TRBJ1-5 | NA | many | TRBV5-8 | CASSLFQGQPQNF | TGTGCCAGCAGCTTATTCCAGGGGCAGCCCCAGAATTTT